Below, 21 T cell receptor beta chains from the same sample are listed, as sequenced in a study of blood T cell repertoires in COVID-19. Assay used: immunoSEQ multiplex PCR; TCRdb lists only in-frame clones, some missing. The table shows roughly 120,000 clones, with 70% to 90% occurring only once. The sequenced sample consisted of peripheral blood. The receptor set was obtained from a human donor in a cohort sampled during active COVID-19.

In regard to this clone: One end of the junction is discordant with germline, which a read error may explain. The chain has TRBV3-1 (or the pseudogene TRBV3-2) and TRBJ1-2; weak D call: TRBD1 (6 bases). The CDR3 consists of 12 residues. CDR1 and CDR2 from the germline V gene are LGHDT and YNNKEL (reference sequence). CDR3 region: CAAGGGRYGYTF. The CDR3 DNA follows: TGCGCAGCGGGGGGGGGCCGCTATGGCTACACCTTC.

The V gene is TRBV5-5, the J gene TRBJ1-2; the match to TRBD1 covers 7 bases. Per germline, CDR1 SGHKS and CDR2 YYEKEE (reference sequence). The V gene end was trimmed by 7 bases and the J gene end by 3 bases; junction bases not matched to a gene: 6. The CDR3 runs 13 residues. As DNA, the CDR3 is TGTGCCAGCCGAGGGGGCCTCGACTATGGCTACACCTTC. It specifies CASRGGLDYGYTF.

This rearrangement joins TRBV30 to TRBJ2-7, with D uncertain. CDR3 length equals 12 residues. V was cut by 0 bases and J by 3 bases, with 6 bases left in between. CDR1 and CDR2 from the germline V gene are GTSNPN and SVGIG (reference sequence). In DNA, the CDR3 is TGTGCCTGGAGTGTACGAGGCTACGAGCAGTACTTC. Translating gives CAWSVRGYEQYF.

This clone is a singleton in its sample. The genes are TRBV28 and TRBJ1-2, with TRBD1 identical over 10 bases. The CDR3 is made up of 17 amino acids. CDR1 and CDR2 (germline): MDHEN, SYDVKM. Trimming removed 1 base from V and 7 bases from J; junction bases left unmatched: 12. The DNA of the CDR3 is TGTGCCAGCAGTTTATTTCGTCGGGGACAGGGGCGGGGTGGCTACACCTTC. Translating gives CASSLFRRGQGRGGYTF.

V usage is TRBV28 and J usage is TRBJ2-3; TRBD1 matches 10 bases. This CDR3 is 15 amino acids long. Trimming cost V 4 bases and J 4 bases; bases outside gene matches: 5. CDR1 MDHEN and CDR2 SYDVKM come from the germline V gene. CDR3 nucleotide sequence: TGTGCCAGCAGTTCACCGGGGACAGGGGCAGATACGCAGTATTTT. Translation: CASSSPGTGADTQYF.

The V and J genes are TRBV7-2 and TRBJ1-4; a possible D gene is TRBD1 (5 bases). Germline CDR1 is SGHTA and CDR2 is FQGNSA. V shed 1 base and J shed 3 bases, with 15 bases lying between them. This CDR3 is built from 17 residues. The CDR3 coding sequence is TGTGCCAGCAGCTTAGTCCCTCTAAGGGGATCTAATGAAAAACTGTTTTTT. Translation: CASSLVPLRGSNEKLFF.

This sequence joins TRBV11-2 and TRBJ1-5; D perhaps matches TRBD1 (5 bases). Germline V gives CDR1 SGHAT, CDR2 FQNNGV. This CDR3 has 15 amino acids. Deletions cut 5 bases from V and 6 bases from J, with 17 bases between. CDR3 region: CASSQATGGSQPQHF. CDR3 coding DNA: TGTGCCAGCAGCCAAGCAACGGGGGGGAGTCAGCCCCAGCATTTT.

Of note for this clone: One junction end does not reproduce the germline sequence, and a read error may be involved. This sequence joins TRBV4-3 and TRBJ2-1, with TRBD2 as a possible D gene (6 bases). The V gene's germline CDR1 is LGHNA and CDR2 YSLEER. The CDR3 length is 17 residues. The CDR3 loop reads CASSQNRGGNNEQWGVF. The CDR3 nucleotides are TGCGCCAGCAGCCAAAACCGTGGCGGAAACAATGAGCAGTGGGGGGTCTTC.

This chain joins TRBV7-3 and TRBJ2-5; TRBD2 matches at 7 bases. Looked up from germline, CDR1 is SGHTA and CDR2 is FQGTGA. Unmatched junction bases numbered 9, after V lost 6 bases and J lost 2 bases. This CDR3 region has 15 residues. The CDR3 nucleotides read TGTGCCAGCAGTTTGGGAGCGGGGATACAAGAGACCCAGTACTTC. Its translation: CASSLGAGIQETQYF.

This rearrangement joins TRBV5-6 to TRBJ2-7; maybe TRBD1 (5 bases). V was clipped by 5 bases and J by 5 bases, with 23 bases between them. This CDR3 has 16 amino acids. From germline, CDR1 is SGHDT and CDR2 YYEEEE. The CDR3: CASRLDPAGRVDEQYF. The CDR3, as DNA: TGTGCCAGCAGGCTTGACCCGGCAGGCAGGGTTGACGAGCAGTACTTC.

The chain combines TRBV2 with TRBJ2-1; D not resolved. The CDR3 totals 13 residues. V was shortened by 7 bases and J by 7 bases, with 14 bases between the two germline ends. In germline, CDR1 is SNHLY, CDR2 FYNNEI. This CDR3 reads CASNPVRQNEQFF. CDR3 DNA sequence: TGTGCCAGCAACCCGGTCAGACAAAATGAGCAGTTCTTC.

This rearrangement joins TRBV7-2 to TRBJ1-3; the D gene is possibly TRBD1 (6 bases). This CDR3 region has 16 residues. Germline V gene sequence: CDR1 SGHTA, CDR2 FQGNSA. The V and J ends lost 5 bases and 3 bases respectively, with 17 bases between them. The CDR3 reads CASSPTGPGNGNTIYF. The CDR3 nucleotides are TGTGCCAGCAGCCCGACAGGACCTGGGAATGGAAACACCATATATTTT.

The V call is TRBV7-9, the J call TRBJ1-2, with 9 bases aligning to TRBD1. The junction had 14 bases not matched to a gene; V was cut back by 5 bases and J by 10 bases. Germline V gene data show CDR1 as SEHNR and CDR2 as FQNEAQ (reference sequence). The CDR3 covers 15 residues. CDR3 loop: CASSEADRGISVYTF. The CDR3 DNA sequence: TGTGCCAGCAGCGAAGCGGACAGGGGAATTAGTGTCTACACCTTC.

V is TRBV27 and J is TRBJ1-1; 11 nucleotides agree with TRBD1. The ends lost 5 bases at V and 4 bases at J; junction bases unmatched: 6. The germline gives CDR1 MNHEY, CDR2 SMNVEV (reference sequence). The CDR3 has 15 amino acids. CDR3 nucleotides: TGTGCCAGCAGTCCCAGGACAGGGGGCTTCACTGAAGCTTTCTTT. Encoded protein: CASSPRTGGFTEAFF.

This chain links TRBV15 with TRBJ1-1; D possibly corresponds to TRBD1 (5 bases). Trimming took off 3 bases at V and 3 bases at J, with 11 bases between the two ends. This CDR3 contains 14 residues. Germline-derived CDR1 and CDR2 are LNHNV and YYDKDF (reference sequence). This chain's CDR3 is CATSSPGSDTEAFF. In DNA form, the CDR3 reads TGTGCCACCAGCAGTCCAGGGTCGGACACTGAAGCTTTCTTT. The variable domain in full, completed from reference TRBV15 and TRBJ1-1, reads DAMVIQNPRYQVTQFGKPVTLSCSQTLNHNVMYWYQQKSSQAPKLLFHYYDKDFNNEADTPDNFQSRRPNTSFCFLDIRSPGLGDTAMYLCATSSPGSDTEAFFGQGTRLTVV.

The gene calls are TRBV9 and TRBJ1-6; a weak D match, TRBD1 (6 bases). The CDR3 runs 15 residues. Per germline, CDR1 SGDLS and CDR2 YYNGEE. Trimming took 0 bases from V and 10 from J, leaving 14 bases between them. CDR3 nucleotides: TGTGCCAGCAGCGTAGATGGACAGTTGGGATCACCCCTCCACTTT. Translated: CASSVDGQLGSPLHF.

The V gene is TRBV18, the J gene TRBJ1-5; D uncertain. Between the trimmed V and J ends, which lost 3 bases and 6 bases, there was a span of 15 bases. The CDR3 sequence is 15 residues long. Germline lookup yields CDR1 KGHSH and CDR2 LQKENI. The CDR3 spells CASSPPGNMRQPQHF. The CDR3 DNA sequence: TGTGCCAGCTCACCTCCAGGTAATATGCGTCAGCCCCAGCATTTT.

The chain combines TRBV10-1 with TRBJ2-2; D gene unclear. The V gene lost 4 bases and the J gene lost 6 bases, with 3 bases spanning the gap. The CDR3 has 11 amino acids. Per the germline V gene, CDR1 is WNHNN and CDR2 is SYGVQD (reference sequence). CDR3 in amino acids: CASSVSGELFF. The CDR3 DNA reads TGCGCCAGCAGTGTCTCCGGGGAGCTGTTTTTT.

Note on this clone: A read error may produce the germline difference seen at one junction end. CDR3 amino acids: CASSQEYGTNILF. CDR3 nucleotides: TGTGCCAGCAGCCAAGAGTACGGGACTAATATCCTCTTC. The chain combines TRBV3-1 (or the pseudogene TRBV3-2) with TRBJ2-1; 7 bases map to TRBD2. CDR3 length: 13 amino acids. Germline lookup yields CDR1 LGHDT and CDR2 YNNKEL (reference sequence).

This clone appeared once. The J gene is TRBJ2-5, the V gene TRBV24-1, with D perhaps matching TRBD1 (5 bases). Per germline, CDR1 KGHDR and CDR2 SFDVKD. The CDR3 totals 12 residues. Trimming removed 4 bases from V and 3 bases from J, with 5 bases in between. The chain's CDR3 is CATSDREETQYF. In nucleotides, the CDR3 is TGTGCCACCAGTGACAGGGAAGAGACCCAGTACTTC.

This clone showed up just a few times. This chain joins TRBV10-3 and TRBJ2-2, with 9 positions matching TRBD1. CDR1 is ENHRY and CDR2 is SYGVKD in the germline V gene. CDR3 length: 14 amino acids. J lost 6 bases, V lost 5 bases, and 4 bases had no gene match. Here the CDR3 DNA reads TGTGCCATCAGTAGGGACAGGGAGCCCGGGGAGCTGTTTTTT. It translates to CAISRDREPGELFF.